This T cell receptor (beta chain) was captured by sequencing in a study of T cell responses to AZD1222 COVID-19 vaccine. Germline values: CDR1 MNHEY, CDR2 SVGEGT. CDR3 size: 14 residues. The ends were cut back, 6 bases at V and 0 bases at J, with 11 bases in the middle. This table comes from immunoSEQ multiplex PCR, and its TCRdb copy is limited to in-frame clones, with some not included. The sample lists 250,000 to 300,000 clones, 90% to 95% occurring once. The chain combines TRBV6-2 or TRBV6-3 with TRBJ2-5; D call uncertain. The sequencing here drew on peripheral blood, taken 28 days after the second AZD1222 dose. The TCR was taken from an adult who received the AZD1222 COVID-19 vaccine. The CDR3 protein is CASSYELYQETQYF. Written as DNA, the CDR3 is TGTGCCAGCAGCTATGAACTGTACCAAGAGACCCAGTACTTC.